The clone carrying this T cell receptor beta chain was picked up many times. RNA served as the template for amplifying TCR beta CDR3 regions. RT-PCR in the first round used HTBI primers; a second-round multiplex PCR followed. TCRdb used MiXCR to reprocess the multiplex PCR reads, holding one entry per CDR3 protein. The sample shows about 500,000 distinct CDR3 sequences, approximately 14% of them seen only once. This sample is drawn from a study of Graves' ophthalmopathy and Graves' hyperthyroidism. Deletions cut 2 bases from V and 8 bases from J, with 15 bases between. Germline V lookup: CDR1 SQVTM, CDR2 ANQGSEA. The length of the CDR3 is 14 residues.

This clonotype originated in a woman younger than 45 with Graves' ophthalmopathy. V usage is TRBV29-1 and J usage is TRBJ2-2; D might be TRBD1 or TRBD2, each matching 5 bases. Material: blood. CDR3 nucleotide sequence: TGCAGCGTTGAAAAGCGACAGAGGACTGGGGAGCTGTTTTTT. Translation gives CSVEKRQRTGELFF.